This T cell receptor beta chain was sequenced for a study of graft-versus-host responses after intestinal transplantation (dated by TCRdb to 2020 to 2022). Context from the whole study: Recipients received multivisceral, liver-intestinal, or isolated intestinal transplants. Every recipient was given anti-thymocyte globulin induction, then maintenance tacrolimus and steroids for roughly three years. Of the roughly 24 intestinal transplant recipients enrolled in the cohort, one of whom was a retransplant, a few patients without pretransplant specimens were excluded. After intestinal transplantation, graft-versus-host and host-versus-graft alloreactive T cell clones in the graft, circulation and bone marrow were tracked using bulk TCR-beta CDR3 sequencing. Rather than going through the commercial service, samples from three later patients were sequenced in-house on an Illumina MiSeq and processed with MiXCR. Alloreactive clones were identified by sequencing pre-transplant mixed lymphocyte reaction products and comparing them with unstimulated pre-transplant donor and recipient T cells. A peak of at least 4% donor T cells among recipient peripheral blood mononuclear cells was the definition used for donor T cell macrochimerism.

What the research found in general, with its limitations: Peak levels of circulating GvH clones were associated with declines in HvG clones early after transplant. In patients with donor T cell macrochimerism, the allografts had high GvH to HvG T cell clonal ratios. The relatively low number and heterogeneity of intestinal transplant patients limited the conclusions. GvH clones were detected in recipient bone marrow, and some of these GvH clones were observed earlier in ileal mucosa or blood, consistent with an intestinal mucosal origin.

Receptors were amplified or captured by the immunoSEQ multiplex PCR assay. For most patients, genomic DNA was isolated using the Qiagen DNeasy Blood and Tissue Kit and was shipped frozen to Adaptive Biotechnologies for TCR sequencing. High-throughput TCR-beta CDR3 sequencing of genomic DNA from most patients was performed by Adaptive Biotechnologies. In the source study's methods: Adaptive's ImmunoSEQ software was the source of the TCR sequencing data for 18 patients, while a few other patients were processed with MiXCR and VDJtools. To correct CD4 versus CD8 sorting errors, sequences present in both subsets at a frequency ratio below 5:1 were removed. CDR3 nucleotide sequences shared by donor and recipient were removed because the origin of these sequences could not be assigned. To count as alloreactive, a clone needed at least 2-fold expansion over unstimulated cells and a minimum CFSE-low frequency of 0.002% (template counts) or 0.001% (read counts). Clones detected in sequenced pre-transplant spleen, lymph node, or MLR CFSE-low populations of the donor or recipient were defined as mappable. The cumulative frequency of alloreactive clones was calculated as a percentage of all sequences, weighted by copy number. TCRdb limited this immuneACCESS table to in-frame rearrangements with V and J called. A share of clones is missing; checked studies link under half to unresolved V genes, and the rest is unexplained. The V and J calls and clone size are taken from that table; D and trimming were inferred from the DNA. Within this sample are 120,000 or so clones, with 90% to 95% of them counted one time only. The ten most abundant clones make up less than 0.55% of the sample.

The sample's time point, from its label and the paper: cells obtained before transplantation from donor or recipient. CD3+CD4+ and CD3+CD8+ populations were FACS-sorted from unstimulated pre-transplant donor and recipient cells taken from spleen or lymph nodes. About this clone itself: Its recognized antigen is unknown. Base qualities are not provided; no much larger clone lies one nucleotide away.

The sample in question was unstimulated CD8+ T cells sorted from spleen or lymph node cells, obtained before intestinal transplant. This clonotype was sampled from a human donor who received an intestinal transplant.

The DNA is TGTGCCAGCAGCCCCGGAGGGGCCCGGGACAATGAGCAGTTCTTC. Translated, this is CASSPGGARDNEQFF. The chain was built from TRBV7-9 and TRBJ2-1; the D gene is possibly TRBD2, with 6 bases matching. The CDR3 runs 15 amino acids, cysteine and phenylalanine included. Only the CDR3 region is kept as DNA, spanning 45 bases read in frame from base 1. Trimming at the junction amounts to 5 bases on V and 5 bases on J, and the germline ends lie 16 bases apart. Reading the germline V gene (reference sequence) gives CDR1 SEHNR and CDR2 FQNEAQ.